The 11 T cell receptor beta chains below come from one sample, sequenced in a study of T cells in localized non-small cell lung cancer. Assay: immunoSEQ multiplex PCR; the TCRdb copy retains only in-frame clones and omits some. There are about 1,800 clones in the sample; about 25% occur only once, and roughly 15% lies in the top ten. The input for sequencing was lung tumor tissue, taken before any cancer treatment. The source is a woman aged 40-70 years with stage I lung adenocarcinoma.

CDR3 loop: CASLKGQEEIYNSPLHF. The CDR3 DNA sequence: TGTGCCAGCTTAAAAGGACAGGAAGAAATATATAATTCACCCCTCCACTTT. The chain employs TRBV6-8 and TRBJ1-6; TRBD1 aligns across 7 bases. CDR3 length equals 17 residues. CDR1 and CDR2 (germline): MNHGY, SAAAGT. V lost 8 bases, J lost 4 bases, and 14 bases stayed unmatched.

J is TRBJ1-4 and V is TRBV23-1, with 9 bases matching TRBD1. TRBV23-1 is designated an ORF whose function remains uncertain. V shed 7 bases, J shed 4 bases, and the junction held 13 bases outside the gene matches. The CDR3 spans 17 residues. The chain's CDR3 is CASTPPGQGTHNEKLFF. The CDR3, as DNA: TGCGCCAGCACCCCACCGGGACAGGGAACCCATAATGAAAAACTGTTTTTT.

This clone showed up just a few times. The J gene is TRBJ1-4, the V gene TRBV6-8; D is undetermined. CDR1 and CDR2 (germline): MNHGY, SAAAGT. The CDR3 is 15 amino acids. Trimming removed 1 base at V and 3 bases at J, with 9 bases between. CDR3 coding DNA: TGTGCCAGCAGTTACTTCGGAGGTTCTAATGAAAAACTGTTTTTT. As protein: CASSYFGGSNEKLFF.

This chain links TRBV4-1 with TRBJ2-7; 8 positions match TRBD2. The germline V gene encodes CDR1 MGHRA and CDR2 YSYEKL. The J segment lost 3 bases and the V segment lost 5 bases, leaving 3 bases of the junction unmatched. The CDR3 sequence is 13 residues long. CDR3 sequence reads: CASSFRGGYEQYF. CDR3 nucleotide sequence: TGCGCCAGCAGCTTCCGGGGGGGCTACGAGCAGTACTTC.

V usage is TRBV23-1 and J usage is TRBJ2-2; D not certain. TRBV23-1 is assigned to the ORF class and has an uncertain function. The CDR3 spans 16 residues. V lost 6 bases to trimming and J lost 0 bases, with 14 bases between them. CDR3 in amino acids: CASSQAWVANTGELFF. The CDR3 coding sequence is TGCGCCAGCAGCCAAGCTTGGGTTGCGAACACCGGGGAGCTGTTTTTT.

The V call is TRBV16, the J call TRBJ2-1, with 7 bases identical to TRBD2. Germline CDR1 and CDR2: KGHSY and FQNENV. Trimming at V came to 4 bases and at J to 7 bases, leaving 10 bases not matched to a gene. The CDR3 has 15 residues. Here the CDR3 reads CASSPPGGWRNEQFF. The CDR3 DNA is TGTGCCAGCAGCCCTCCCGGGGGGTGGCGGAATGAGCAGTTCTTC.

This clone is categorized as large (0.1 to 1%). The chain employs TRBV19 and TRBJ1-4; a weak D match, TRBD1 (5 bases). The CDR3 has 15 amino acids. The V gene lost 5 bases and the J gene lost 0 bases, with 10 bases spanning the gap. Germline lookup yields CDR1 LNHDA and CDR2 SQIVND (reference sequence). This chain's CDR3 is CASSVGAATNEKLFF. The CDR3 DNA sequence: TGTGCCAGTAGTGTCGGGGCTGCAACTAATGAAAAACTGTTTTTT.

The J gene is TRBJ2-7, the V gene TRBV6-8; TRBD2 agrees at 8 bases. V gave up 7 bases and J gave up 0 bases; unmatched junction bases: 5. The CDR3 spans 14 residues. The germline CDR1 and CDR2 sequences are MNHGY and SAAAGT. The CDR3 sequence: CASKQLAGSYEQYF. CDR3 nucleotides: TGTGCCAGCAAGCAGCTAGCGGGCTCCTACGAGCAGTACTTC.

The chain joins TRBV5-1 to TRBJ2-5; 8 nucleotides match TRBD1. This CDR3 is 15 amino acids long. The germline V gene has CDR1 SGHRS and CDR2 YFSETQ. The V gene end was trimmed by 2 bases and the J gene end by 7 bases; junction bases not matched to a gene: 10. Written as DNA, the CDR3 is TGCGCCAGCAGCTTATCCCTGGACAGGGAACCGACCCAGTACTTC. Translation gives CASSLSLDREPTQYF. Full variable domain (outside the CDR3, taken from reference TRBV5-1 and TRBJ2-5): KAGVTQTPRYLIKTRGQQVTLSCSPISGHRSVSWYQQTPGQGLQFLFEYFSETQRNKGNFPGRFSGRQFSNSRSEMNVSTLELGDSALYLCASSLSLDREPTQYFGPGTRLLVL.

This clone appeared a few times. CDR3 DNA sequence: TGTGCCAGCAGTTCCTTGGGACTCCGGGCCTACGAGCAGTACTTC. This codes for CASSSLGLRAYEQYF. This rearrangement joins TRBV2 to TRBJ2-7; tentative D call: TRBD2 (6 bases). The CDR3 sequence is 15 residues long. CDR1 is SNHLY, CDR2 FYNNEI, per germline. V lost 5 bases and J 2 bases, leaving 16 bases between the germline ends.

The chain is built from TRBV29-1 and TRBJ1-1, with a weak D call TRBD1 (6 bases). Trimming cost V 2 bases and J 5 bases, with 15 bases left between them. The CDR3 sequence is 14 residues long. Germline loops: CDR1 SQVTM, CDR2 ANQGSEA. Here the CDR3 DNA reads TGCAGCGTTGAACGTGGGGGCGGAGGTACTGAAGCTTTCTTT. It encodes CSVERGGGGTEAFF. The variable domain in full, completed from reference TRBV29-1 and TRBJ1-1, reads SAVISQKPSRDICQRGTSLTIQCQVDSQVTMMFWYRQQPGQSLTLIATANQGSEATYESGFVIDKFPISRPNLTFSTLTVSNMSPEDSSIYLCSVERGGGGTEAFFGQGTRLTVV.